Ten or more counts support the clone carrying this TCR beta chain. The antigen is not known. RNA-based 3' RACE libraries used unique molecular identifiers. Using its own MiXCR run on the 3' RACE reads, TCRdb lists one record per CDR3 protein. The sample carries around 47,000 distinct CDR3 sequences, 4.3% recorded once. The sample originates from a study of HIV-infected children after antiretroviral therapy interruption. At the level of the study: Recorded EBV and CMV exposure existed for most children. Samples from the continuous-treatment group were taken at weeks 0, 48 and 150. Study results and limitations: After treatment interruption started, naive CD4+ CDR3 overlap across time points dropped.

The treatment was: PENTA 11 planned treatment interruption arm or continuous ART arm. The CDR3 is 16 residues long. J gave up 1 base and V 5 bases, and 9 bases lay outside the gene matches. The TCR comes from a pool of human donors with HIV. This specimen was CD45RA+ CD4+ T cells from PBMCs, pooled from several time points, taken from a donor given antiretroviral therapy, either interrupted or continuous. This sample's subset: naive CD4+ CD45RA+ CD45RO- T cells. V and J are TRBV12-3 or TRBV12-4 and TRBJ1-1; 8 positions agree with TRBD1. The CDR3 DNA reads as TGTGCCAGCAGTGGACAGGGCGGCTGGAAGAACACTGAAGCTTTCTTT. The encoded protein is CASSGQGGWKNTEAFF.